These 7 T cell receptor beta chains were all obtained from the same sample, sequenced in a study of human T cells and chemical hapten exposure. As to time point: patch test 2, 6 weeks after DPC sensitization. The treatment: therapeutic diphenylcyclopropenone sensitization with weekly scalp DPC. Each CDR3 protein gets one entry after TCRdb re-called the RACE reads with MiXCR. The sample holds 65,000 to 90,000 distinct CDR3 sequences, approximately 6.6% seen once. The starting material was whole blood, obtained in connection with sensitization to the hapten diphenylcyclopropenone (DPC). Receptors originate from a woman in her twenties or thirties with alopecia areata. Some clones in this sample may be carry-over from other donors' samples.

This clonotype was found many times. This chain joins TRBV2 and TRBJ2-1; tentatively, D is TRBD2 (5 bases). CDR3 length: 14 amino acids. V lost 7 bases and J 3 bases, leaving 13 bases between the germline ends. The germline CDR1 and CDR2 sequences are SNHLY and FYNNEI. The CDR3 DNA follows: TGTGCCAGCATGCCGGAGCGGTTCTACAATGAGCAGTTCTTC. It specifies CASMPERFYNEQFF.

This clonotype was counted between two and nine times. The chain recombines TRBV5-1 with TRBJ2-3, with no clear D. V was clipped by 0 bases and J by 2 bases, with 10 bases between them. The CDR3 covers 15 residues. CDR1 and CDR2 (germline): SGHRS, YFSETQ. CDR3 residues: CASSLAGPHTDTQYF. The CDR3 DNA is TGCGCCAGCAGCTTGGCCGGGCCACACACAGATACGCAGTATTTT. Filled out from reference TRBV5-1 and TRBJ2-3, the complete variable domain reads KAGVTQTPRYLIKTRGQQVTLSCSPISGHRSVSWYQQTPGQGLQFLFEYFSETQRNKGNFPGRFSGRQFSNSRSEMNVSTLELGDSALYLCASSLAGPHTDTQYFGPGTRLTVL.

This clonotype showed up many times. This CDR3 reads CASSLPSGSETQYF. CDR3 DNA: TGCGCCAGCAGCTTGCCGTCCGGGTCGGAGACCCAGTACTTC. This rearrangement joins TRBV5-1 to TRBJ2-5; D call uncertain. Between the trimmed V and J ends, which lost 1 base and 5 bases, there was a span of 12 bases. The CDR3 spans 14 residues. Germline CDR1 SGHRS, CDR2 YFSETQ.

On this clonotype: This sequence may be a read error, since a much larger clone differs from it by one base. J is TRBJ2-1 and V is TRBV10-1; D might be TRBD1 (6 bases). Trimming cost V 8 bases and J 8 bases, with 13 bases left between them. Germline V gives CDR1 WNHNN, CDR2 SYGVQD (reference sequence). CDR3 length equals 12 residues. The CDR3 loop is CASGQFLDEQFF. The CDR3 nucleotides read TGCGCCAGCGGACAGTTCCTTGATGAGCAGTTCTTC.

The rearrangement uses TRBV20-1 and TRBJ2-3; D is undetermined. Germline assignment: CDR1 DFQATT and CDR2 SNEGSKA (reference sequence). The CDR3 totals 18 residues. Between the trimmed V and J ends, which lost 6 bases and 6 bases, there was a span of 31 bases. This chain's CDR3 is CSATSRFLNPPQYDTQYF. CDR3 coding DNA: TGCAGTGCCACCTCCAGGTTTCTCAACCCCCCTCAGTACGATACGCAGTATTTT.

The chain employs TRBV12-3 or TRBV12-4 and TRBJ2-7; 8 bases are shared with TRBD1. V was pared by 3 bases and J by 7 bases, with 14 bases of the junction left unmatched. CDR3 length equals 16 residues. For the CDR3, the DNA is TGTGCCAGCAGTTTTTTTCAGGGTGTCAGGGGGCAGGAGCAGTACTTC. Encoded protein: CASSFFQGVRGQEQYF.

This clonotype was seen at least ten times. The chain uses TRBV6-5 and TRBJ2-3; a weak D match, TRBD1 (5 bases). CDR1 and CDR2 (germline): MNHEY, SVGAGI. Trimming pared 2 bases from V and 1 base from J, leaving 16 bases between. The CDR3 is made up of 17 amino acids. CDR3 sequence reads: CASSYQAGPLRTDTQYF. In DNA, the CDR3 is TGTGCCAGCAGTTACCAAGCAGGGCCACTACGCACAGATACGCAGTATTTT.